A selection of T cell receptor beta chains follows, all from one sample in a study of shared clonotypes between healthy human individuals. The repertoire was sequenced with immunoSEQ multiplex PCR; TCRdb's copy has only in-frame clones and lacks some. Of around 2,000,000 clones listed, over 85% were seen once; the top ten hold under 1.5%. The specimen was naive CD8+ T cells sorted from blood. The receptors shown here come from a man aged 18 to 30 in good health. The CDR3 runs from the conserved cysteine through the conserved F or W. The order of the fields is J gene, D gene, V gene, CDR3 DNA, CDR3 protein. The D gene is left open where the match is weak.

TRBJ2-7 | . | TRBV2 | TGTGCCAGCAGTGAAACTTATATAGGGTCCTACGAGCAGTACTTC | CASSETYIGSYEQYF
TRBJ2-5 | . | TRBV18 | TGTGCCAGCTCACCCTGGACGGGAGCATGGGAGCTTTTCCAAGAGACCCAGTACTTC | CASSPWTGAWELFQETQYF
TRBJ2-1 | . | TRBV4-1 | TGCGCCAGCAGCCGCAACTTAGGGTCCTACAATGAGCAGTTCTTC | CASSRNLGSYNEQFF
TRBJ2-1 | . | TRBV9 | TGTGCCAGCAGCGTAGGGGCAGGGGGGAATGAGCAGTTCTTC | CASSVGAGGNEQFF
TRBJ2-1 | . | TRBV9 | TGTGCCAGCAGCGTAGCTCCCACTGAGCAGTTCTTC | CASSVAPTEQFF
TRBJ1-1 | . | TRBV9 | TGTGCCAGCAGCGGCGGTTTTAAGGGTCGTAACACTGAAGCTTTCTTT | CASSGGFKGRNTEAFF
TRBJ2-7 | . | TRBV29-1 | TGCAGCGTCCGGGACGGGAGCTCCTACGAGCAGTACTTC | CSVRDGSSYEQYF
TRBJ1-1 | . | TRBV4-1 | TGCGCCAGCAGCCAAGATCCTCGGCTGAACACTGAAGCTTTCTTT | CASSQDPRLNTEAFF
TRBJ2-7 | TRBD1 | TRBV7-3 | TGTGCCAGCAGCTTCGACAGGGGGCCGTCCTACGAGCAGTACTTC | CASSFDRGPSYEQYF
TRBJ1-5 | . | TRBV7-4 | TGTGCCAGCAGCGGACGAGGGCTTCAGCCCCAGCATTTT | CASSGRGLQPQHF
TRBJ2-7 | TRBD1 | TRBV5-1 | TGCGCCAGCAGCTTGACCACACCGGGACAGGGCTACGAGCAGTACTTC | CASSLTTPGQGYEQYF
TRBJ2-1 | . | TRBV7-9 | TGTGCCAGCACCGGGACTGCGAGCTCCTACAATGAGCAGTTCTTC | CASTGTASSYNEQFF
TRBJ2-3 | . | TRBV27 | TGTGCCAGCAGTTTCTGGCAGGGTGCAGATACGCAGTATTTT | CASSFWQGADTQYF
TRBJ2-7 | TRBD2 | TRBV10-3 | TGTGCCATCAGTGAGTCCACGGGGGGGGATTACGAGCAGTACTTC | CAISESTGGDYEQYF
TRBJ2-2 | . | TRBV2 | TGTGCCAGCAGTGTAGGTCAGGGGAACACCGGGGAGCTGTTTTTT | CASSVGQGNTGELFF
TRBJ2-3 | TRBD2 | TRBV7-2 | TGTGCCAGCAGCGAACTAGCGGGAGGCCGCACAGATACGCAGTATTTT | CASSELAGGRTDTQYF
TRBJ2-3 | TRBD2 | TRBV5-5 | TGTGCCAGCAGCTTGGACAGCGGGGGCACAGATACGCAGTATTTT | CASSLDSGGTDTQYF
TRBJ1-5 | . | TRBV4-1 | TGCGCCAGCAGCCAAGTTGACCAGCCCCAGCATTTT | CASSQVDQPQHF
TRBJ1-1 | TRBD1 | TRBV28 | TGTGCCAGCACCCAGACAGGGGTGAACACTGAAGCTTTCTTT | CASTQTGVNTEAFF
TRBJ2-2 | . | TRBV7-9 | TGTGCCATCGATCCGGGGACAAACACCGGGGAGCTGTTTTTT | CAIDPGTNTGELFF
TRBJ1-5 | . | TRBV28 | TGTGCCAGCACCACGGTAGATAGCAATCAGCCCCAGCATTTT | CASTTVDSNQPQHF
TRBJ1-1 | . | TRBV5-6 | TGTGCCAGCAGCTTGGCGGCGGATAACACTGAAGCTTTCTTT | CASSLAADNTEAFF
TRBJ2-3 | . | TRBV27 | TGTGCCAGCAGTTTATCCCTCGGGGGCAACACAGATACGCAGTATTTT | CASSLSLGGNTDTQYF
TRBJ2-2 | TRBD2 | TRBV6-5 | TGTGCCAGCAGTTACACTAGCGGGGGGGCCGGGGAGCTGTTTTTT | CASSYTSGGAGELFF